One T cell receptor (beta chain) is described in this entry. Per the study methods: Estimated nucleated cell counts came from reference gene primer amplification. TCRdb's copy holds only in-frame clones and misses some; the assay was immunoSEQ multiplex PCR. That table is the source of V, J and clone size, and D and trimming were worked out from the DNA. The table shows around 150,000 clones, with 87% occurring only once. This sample is drawn from a study of blood T cell repertoires in COVID-19. Study-wide background: Samples of COVID-19 (acute and convalescent) were obtained from the United States, Italy and Spain. T cells, B-cell-depleted T cells, or PBMCs supplied cDNA or gDNA.

There are 16 residues in the CDR3. Trimming stripped 6 bases from V and 4 bases from J, with 19 bases between. Germline V CDR1 and CDR2: LNHNV, YYDKDF (reference sequence). The specimen sequenced was peripheral blood. The V and J genes are TRBV15 and TRBJ2-1; TRBD1 is a possible D gene (6 bases). The receptor comes from a woman aged 60 to 75 with active or convalescent COVID-19. The CDR3 coding sequence is TGTGCCACCAGTGAAGCTAGGGGGTGGAAATACAATGAGCAGTTCTTC. This sequence encodes CATSEARGWKYNEQFF.